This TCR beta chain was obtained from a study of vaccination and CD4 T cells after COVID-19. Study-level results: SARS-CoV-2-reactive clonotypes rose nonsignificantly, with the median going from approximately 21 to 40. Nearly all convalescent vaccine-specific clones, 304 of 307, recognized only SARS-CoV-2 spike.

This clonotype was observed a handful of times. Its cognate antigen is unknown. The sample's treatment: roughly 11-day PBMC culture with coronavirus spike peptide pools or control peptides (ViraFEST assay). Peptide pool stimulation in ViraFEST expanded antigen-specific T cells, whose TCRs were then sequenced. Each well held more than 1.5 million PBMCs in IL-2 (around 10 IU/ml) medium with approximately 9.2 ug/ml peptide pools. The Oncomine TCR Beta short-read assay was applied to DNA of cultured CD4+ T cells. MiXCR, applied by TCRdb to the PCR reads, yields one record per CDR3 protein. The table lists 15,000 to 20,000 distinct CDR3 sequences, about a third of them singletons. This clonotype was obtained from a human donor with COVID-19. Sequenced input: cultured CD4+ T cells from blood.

The CDR3 sequence is CASSLAGGPQETQYF. The CDR3 region has the DNA TGTGCCAGCAGTTTAGCGGGGGGCCCCCAAGAGACCCAGTACTTC. The V and J genes are TRBV28 and TRBJ2-5, with 8 positions matching TRBD2. After removal of 2 bases from V and 1 base from J, the junction contained 3 bases not matched to a gene. There are 15 residues in the CDR3. Germline values: CDR1 MDHEN, CDR2 SYDVKM.